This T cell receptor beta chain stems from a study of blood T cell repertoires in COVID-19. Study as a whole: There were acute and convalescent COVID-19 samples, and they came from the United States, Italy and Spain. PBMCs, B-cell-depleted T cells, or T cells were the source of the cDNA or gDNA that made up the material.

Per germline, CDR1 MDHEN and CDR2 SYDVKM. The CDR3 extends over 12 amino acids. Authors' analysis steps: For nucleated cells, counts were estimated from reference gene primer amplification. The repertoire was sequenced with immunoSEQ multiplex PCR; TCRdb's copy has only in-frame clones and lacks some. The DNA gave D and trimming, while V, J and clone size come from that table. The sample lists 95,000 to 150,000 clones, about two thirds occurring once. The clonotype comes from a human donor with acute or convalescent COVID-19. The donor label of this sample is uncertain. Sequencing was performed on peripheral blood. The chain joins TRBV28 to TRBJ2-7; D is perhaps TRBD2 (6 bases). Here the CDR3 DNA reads TGTGTCAGCAGTTTGGCGGGGTACGAGCAGTACGTC. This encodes CVSSLAGYEQYV.